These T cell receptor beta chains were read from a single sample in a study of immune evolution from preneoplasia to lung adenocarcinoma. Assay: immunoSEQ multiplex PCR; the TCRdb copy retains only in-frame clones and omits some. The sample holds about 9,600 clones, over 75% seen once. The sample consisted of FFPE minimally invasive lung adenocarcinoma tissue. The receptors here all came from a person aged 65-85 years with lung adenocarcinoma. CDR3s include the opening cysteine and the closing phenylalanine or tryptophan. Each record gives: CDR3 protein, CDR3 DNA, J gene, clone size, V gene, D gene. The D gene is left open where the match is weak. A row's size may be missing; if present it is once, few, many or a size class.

CDR3: CASSSGLAGYEQYF
DNA: TGTGCCAGCAGCTCTGGACTAGCGGGCTACGAGCAGTACTTC
J: TRBJ2-7
size: NA
V: TRBV2
D: TRBD2

CDR3: CASSLGTGSEQYF
DNA: TGTGCCAGCAGTTTGGGGACAGGGAGCGAGCAGTACTTC
J: TRBJ2-7
size: NA
V: TRBV28
D: TRBD1

CDR3: CASSQDRSNQPQHF
DNA: TGTGCCAGCAGCCAAGACCGTAGCAATCAGCCCCAGCATTTT
J: TRBJ1-5
size: NA
V: TRBV4-2
D: NA

CDR3: CASSTWTGTNTGELFF
DNA: TGTGCCAGCAGCACTTGGACAGGGACGAACACCGGGGAGCTGTTTTTT
J: TRBJ2-2
size: few
V: TRBV7-8
D: TRBD1

CDR3: CASSGGQEETQYF
DNA: TGTGCCAGCAGCGGGGGACAGGAAGAGACCCAGTACTTC
J: TRBJ2-5
size: NA
V: TRBV5-4
D: TRBD1

CDR3: CASSVVGGGTDTQYF
DNA: TGTGCCAGCAGCGTAGTAGGTGGGGGCACAGATACGCAGTATTTT
J: TRBJ2-3
size: NA
V: TRBV9
D: NA

CDR3: CASSFYPGELFF
DNA: TGTGCCAGCAGCTTCTACCCCGGGGAGCTGTTTTTT
J: TRBJ2-2
size: NA
V: TRBV7-6
D: NA

CDR3: CSVEVGVVGEQYF
DNA: TGCAGCGTTGAGGTGGGGGTAGTTGGCGAGCAGTACTTC
J: TRBJ2-7
size: once
V: TRBV29-1
D: NA

CDR3: CASSQNQYEQYF
DNA: TGCGCCAGCAGCCAAAACCAGTACGAGCAGTACTTC
J: TRBJ2-7
size: NA
V: TRBV4-1
D: NA

CDR3: CASSLVLAGPYEQYF
DNA: TGCGCCAGCAGCTTGGTACTAGCGGGCCCCTACGAGCAGTACTTC
J: TRBJ2-7
size: NA
V: TRBV5-1
D: TRBD2

CDR3: CASSRGVVSAPGYEQYF
DNA: TGCGCCAGCAGCCGTGGGGTAGTCTCCGCTCCCGGCTACGAGCAGTACTTC
J: TRBJ2-7
size: NA
V: TRBV5-1
D: NA

CDR3: CASSHGGSGTYLGGYTF
DNA: TGTGCCAGCAGCCACGGGGGGTCAGGAACCTATCTGGGGGGCTACACCTTC
J: TRBJ1-2
size: NA
V: TRBV4-2
D: NA

CDR3: CASSVDEGGYTF
DNA: TGTGCCAGCAGCGTAGACGAAGGGGGCTACACCTTC
J: TRBJ1-2
size: NA
V: TRBV9
D: NA

CDR3: CSVDGQGTSGGAYNEQFF
DNA: TGCAGCGTTGACGGGCAGGGGACAAGCGGGGGGGCTTACAATGAGCAGTTCTTC
J: TRBJ2-1
size: NA
V: TRBV29-1
D: TRBD2

CDR3: CASSVDGGGTQYF
DNA: TGTGCCAGCAGCGTGGACGGGGGTGGTACGCAGTATTTT
J: TRBJ2-3
size: few
V: TRBV5-4
D: NA

CDR3: CSVAPDRATDTQYF
DNA: TGCAGCGTTGCCCCGGACAGGGCGACAGATACGCAGTATTTT
J: TRBJ2-3
size: NA
V: TRBV29-1
D: TRBD1

CDR3: CASSRPSGSSYEQYF
DNA: TGTGCCAGCAGCCGCCCTAGCGGGTCATCCTACGAGCAGTACTTC
J: TRBJ2-7
size: NA
V: TRBV5-4
D: TRBD2

CDR3: CASSWNRGGEQYF
DNA: TGTGCCAGCAGTTGGAACAGGGGAGGGGAACAGTACTTC
J: TRBJ2-7
size: NA
V: TRBV6-5
D: NA

CDR3: CASSPPGPRDTQYF
DNA: TGTGCCAGCTCACCACCGGGACCGAGAGATACGCAGTATTTT
J: TRBJ2-3
size: NA
V: TRBV18
D: NA

CDR3: CATSPEAGAYEQYF
DNA: TGTGCCACCAGCCCCGAGGCAGGGGCCTACGAGCAGTACTTC
J: TRBJ2-7
size: NA
V: TRBV15
D: NA

CDR3: CAIENWGAQPYEQYF
DNA: TGTGCCATCGAGAATTGGGGGGCTCAACCCTACGAGCAGTACTTC
J: TRBJ2-7
size: NA
V: TRBV5-4
D: NA

CDR3: CASSPAVPSASGGADTQYF
DNA: TGTGCCAGCTCACCGGCTGTGCCGTCGGCTAGCGGGGGTGCAGATACGCAGTATTTT
J: TRBJ2-3
size: few
V: TRBV18
D: TRBD2

CDR3: CASSEVYEQYF
DNA: TGTGCCAGCAGTGAGGTCTACGAGCAGTACTTC
J: TRBJ2-7
size: NA
V: TRBV2
D: NA

CDR3: CASTTDPANYGYTF
DNA: TGTGCCAGCACTACAGATCCTGCTAACTATGGCTACACCTTC
J: TRBJ1-2
size: NA
V: TRBV2
D: NA

CDR3: CASSGRTALNYEQYF
DNA: TGTGCCAGTAGTGGGAGGACAGCACTGAACTACGAGCAGTACTTC
J: TRBJ2-7
size: NA
V: TRBV19
D: NA

CDR3: CSVEEAALEAFF
DNA: TGCAGCGTTGAAGAGGCGGCACTTGAAGCTTTCTTT
J: TRBJ1-1
size: few
V: TRBV29-1
D: NA

CDR3: CASSPSGGWVDTQYF
DNA: TGTGCCAGCAGCCCCTCGGGGGGATGGGTCGATACGCAGTATTTT
J: TRBJ2-3
size: NA
V: TRBV9
D: TRBD2

CDR3: CASSLDASGNTIYF
DNA: TGTGCCAGCAGCTTGGATGCATCTGGAAACACCATATATTTT
J: TRBJ1-3
size: NA
V: TRBV5-6
D: NA

CDR3: CASSLTGTNTGELFF
DNA: TGTGCCAGCAGTTTGACAGGGACGAACACCGGGGAGCTGTTTTTT
J: TRBJ2-2
size: NA
V: TRBV6-5
D: TRBD1

CDR3: CASSDRGDQPQHF
DNA: TGTGCCAGCAGCGACAGGGGCGATCAGCCCCAGCATTTT
J: TRBJ1-5
size: NA
V: TRBV2
D: TRBD1